This TCR beta chain was obtained from a study of shared clonotypes between healthy human individuals. Study information: Used for every donor were three CD4 naive, three CD4 memory, two CD8 naive and one CD8 memory plate. Whole-study findings and limits: Lower generation probabilities were found for non-shared clonotypes than for those shared by all four donors.

Germline values: CDR1 MNHNS, CDR2 SASEGT. The V end was cut by 3 bases, the J end by 3 bases, with 14 bases between. The CDR3 has 15 residues. TCRdb keeps only in-frame clones here, not all; method: immunoSEQ multiplex PCR. The table has under 850,000 clones, almost 95% seen once; the top ten hold about 25%. This clone was picked up one time. The antigen remains unidentified. CD45RO-negative CD8 cells positively selected for CCR7 made up the naive population, which excluded terminally differentiated effector memory CD45RA+ cells. Every contributor of samples was a Caucasian grown-up residing in Nashville, Tennessee.

The V call is TRBV6-1, the J call TRBJ2-5; possibly TRBD2 for D (7 bases). This receptor was taken from a man aged 30 to 45 in good health. Sequencing was done on a sample of naive CD8+ T cells sorted from blood. CDR3 nucleotides: TGTGCCAGCAGTGATCCCGCGGGGGCGGAAGAGACCCAGTACTTC. Translated, it gives CASSDPAGAEETQYF.